Here is one T cell receptor (beta chain) with its context. Its target is not known. This specimen belongs to a study of OX40 agonist ivuxolimab in advanced cancers. The CDR3 totals 14 residues. V shed 4 bases and J shed 1 base, with 8 bases lying between them. Germline CDR1 reads SGHRS; CDR2 reads YFSETQ. Generated by immunoSEQ multiplex PCR, the TCRdb table keeps only in-frame clones and is missing some. The profile shows tens of thousands of clones, 70% to 80% of them singletons. The study's findings and limits: Among the lowest peripheral clonal expansion occurred in 0.1-3.0 mg/kg partial responders.

The TCR was taken from an adult with an advanced solid tumor such as melanoma, head and neck, liver or kidney cancer. V usage is TRBV5-1 and J usage is TRBJ2-2; no firm D call. The sequences come from CD4+ or CD8+ T cells sorted from blood, collected in a trial of the OX40 agonist ivuxolimab. The CDR3 DNA reads TGCGCCAGCAGCCTCCTTTTGAACACCGGGGAGCTGTTTTTT. Translated: CASSLLLNTGELFF. Supplemented by reference TRBV5-1 and TRBJ2-2, the full variable domain reads KAGVTQTPRYLIKTRGQQVTLSCSPISGHRSVSWYQQTPGQGLQFLFEYFSETQRNKGNFPGRFSGRQFSNSRSEMNVSTLELGDSALYLCASSLLLNTGELFFGEGSRLTVL.